These T cell receptor beta chains were read from a single sample in a study of CD8 T cells in ankylosing spondylitis. TCRdb itself ran the 5' RACE reads through MiXCR, one entry per CDR3 protein. The sample includes about 160,000 distinct CDR3 sequences, 9.8% of them seen just once. The sample taken for sequencing was blood, either unsorted or a sorted T cell fraction (not recorded which). These receptors were taken from a female donor with ankylosing spondylitis or in good health (not recorded which). Both conserved end residues are part of each CDR3. The order of the fields is clone size, D gene, V gene, J gene, CDR3 protein, CDR3 DNA. The D gene is left open where the match is weak. Clone size, where shown, is once, few, many, or a class for clones that have expanded.

size: few
D: NA
V: TRBV5-5
J: TRBJ1-1
CDR3: CASSLGRPTEAFF
DNA: TGTGCCAGCAGCTTGGGACGGCCCACTGAAGCTTTCTTT

size: many
D: NA
V: TRBV7-6
J: TRBJ2-7
CDR3: CASSRSLGREQYF
DNA: TGTGCCAGCAGCCGTAGTTTGGGTCGCGAGCAGTACTTC

size: NA
D: NA
V: TRBV5-1
J: TRBJ2-5
CDR3: CASSPRLQGAGGETQYF
DNA: TGCGCCAGCAGCCCCCGGCTACAGGGGGCGGGAGGAGAGACCCAGTACTTC

size: NA
D: NA
V: TRBV4-1
J: TRBJ2-1
CDR3: CASSQGLQRGQFF
DNA: TGCGCCAGCAGCCAAGGTCTCCAGAGGGGGCAGTTCTTC

size: NA
D: TRBD1
V: TRBV7-9
J: TRBJ2-7
CDR3: CASSPPGTDFAEQYF
DNA: TGTGCCAGCAGCCCCCCCGGGACAGATTTCGCCGAGCAGTACTTC

size: NA
D: TRBD1
V: TRBV30
J: TRBJ2-7
CDR3: CALGRQGPPRSLYEQYF
DNA: TGTGCCCTCGGGAGACAGGGGCCCCCGCGTAGCCTCTACGAGCAGTACTTC

size: many
D: NA
V: TRBV15
J: TRBJ1-5
CDR3: CATSRQKGGQPQHF
DNA: TGTGCCACCAGCAGACAAAAGGGGGGTCAGCCCCAGCATTTT

size: many
D: NA
V: TRBV27
J: TRBJ2-3
CDR3: CAAWRQADTQYF
DNA: TGTGCCGCCTGGCGGCAGGCAGATACGCAGTATTTT

size: many
D: NA
V: TRBV4-3
J: TRBJ2-4
CDR3: CASSQDLSSSIQYF
DNA: TGCGCCAGCAGCCAAGATCTGAGTAGTAGCATTCAGTACTTC

size: NA
D: TRBD1
V: TRBV12-5
J: TRBJ1-2
CDR3: CASGIGTAHPRPPYTF
DNA: TGTGCTAGTGGGATCGGGACAGCCCATCCCCGGCCCCCCTACACCTTC

size: NA
D: NA
V: TRBV5-4
J: TRBJ2-3
CDR3: CASSPGLHLDTDTQYF
DNA: TGTGCCAGCAGCCCGGGACTTCACCTGGACACAGATACGCAGTATTTT

size: NA
D: TRBD2
V: TRBV27
J: TRBJ2-4
CDR3: CASSSGRANIQYF
DNA: TGTGCCAGCAGTAGCGGGAGGGCGAACATTCAGTACTTC

size: few
D: TRBD2
V: TRBV9
J: TRBJ2-7
CDR3: CASSVAPSGRVVEQYF
DNA: TGTGCCAGCAGCGTAGCCCCTAGCGGGAGGGTCGTCGAGCAGTACTTC

size: NA
D: TRBD2
V: TRBV9
J: TRBJ2-1
CDR3: CASSVGVSGRYSSYNEQFF
DNA: TGTGCCAGCAGCGTAGGGGTTAGCGGGCGCTATAGCTCCTACAATGAGCAGTTCTTC

size: NA
D: TRBD2
V: TRBV12-5
J: TRBJ2-1
CDR3: CASGLVVRLADNNEQFF
DNA: TGTGCTAGTGGTTTGGTAGTGAGACTAGCGGATAACAATGAGCAGTTCTTC

size: NA
D: TRBD2
V: TRBV19
J: TRBJ2-3
CDR3: CASSALAGGSDTQYF
DNA: TGTGCCAGTAGCGCTCTAGCGGGAGGCTCAGATACGCAGTATTTT

size: NA
D: NA
V: TRBV6-1
J: TRBJ2-7
CDR3: CASANGGQGSNEQYF
DNA: TGTGCCAGCGCCAACGGAGGGCAGGGGAGCAACGAGCAGTACTTC

size: NA
D: NA
V: TRBV4-2
J: TRBJ2-7
CDR3: CASSQSLDAYEQYF
DNA: TGTGCCAGCAGCCAAAGTCTAGATGCCTACGAGCAGTACTTC

size: NA
D: NA
V: TRBV27
J: TRBJ2-1
CDR3: CACIGGRNEQFF
DNA: TGTGCCTGCATCGGGGGACGCAATGAGCAGTTCTTC

size: many
D: NA
V: TRBV29-1
J: TRBJ1-1
CDR3: CSVESGYGTEAFF
DNA: TGCAGCGTTGAATCAGGGTACGGCACTGAAGCTTTCTTT

size: few
D: TRBD1
V: TRBV5-1
J: TRBJ1-1
CDR3: CASSLGQGGDTEAFF
DNA: TGCGCCAGCAGCTTGGGGCAGGGGGGCGACACTGAAGCTTTCTTT

size: many
D: TRBD2
V: TRBV9
J: TRBJ2-1
CDR3: CASSVEGRAAHNEQFF
DNA: TGTGCCAGCAGCGTAGAAGGGAGGGCGGCCCACAATGAGCAGTTCTTC

size: NA
D: NA
V: TRBV7-3
J: TRBJ2-1
CDR3: CASSLRLGDEQFF
DNA: TGTGCCAGCAGCTTACGCCTTGGTGATGAGCAGTTCTTC

size: few
D: NA
V: TRBV15
J: TRBJ2-7
CDR3: CATSREAGYEQYF
DNA: TGTGCCACCAGCAGAGAAGCGGGCTACGAGCAGTACTTC

size: NA
D: TRBD2
V: TRBV20-1
J: TRBJ2-7
CDR3: CSARSGLAGLPYEQYF
DNA: TGCAGTGCTAGGTCCGGACTAGCGGGACTGCCTTACGAGCAGTACTTC

size: many
D: TRBD2
V: TRBV20-1
J: TRBJ2-1
CDR3: CSVPSGRRSYEQFF
DNA: TGCAGTGTCCCGAGCGGGAGACGCTCTTATGAGCAGTTCTTC

size: many
D: NA
V: TRBV7-9
J: TRBJ2-5
CDR3: CASSSSSTMETQYF
DNA: TGTGCCAGCAGCTCTAGCTCTACTATGGAGACCCAGTACTTC

size: many
D: TRBD1
V: TRBV20-1
J: TRBJ2-1
CDR3: CSALTGGRNEQFF
DNA: TGCAGTGCTCTCACAGGGGGGAGGAATGAGCAGTTCTTC

size: NA
D: TRBD1
V: TRBV2
J: TRBJ2-1
CDR3: CASSDRNRGQHNEQFF
DNA: TGTGCCAGCAGTGATAGGAACAGGGGGCAGCACAATGAGCAGTTCTTC

size: few
D: TRBD2
V: TRBV11-1
J: TRBJ2-7
CDR3: CASSSNLTSGRISSYEQYF
DNA: TGTGCCAGCAGCTCGAATCTGACTAGCGGGAGGATTAGCTCCTACGAGCAGTACTTC

size: NA
D: NA
V: TRBV7-6
J: TRBJ2-3
CDR3: CASSNGLITDTQYF
DNA: TGTGCCAGCAGCAACGGGCTGATCACAGATACGCAGTATTTT

size: few
D: NA
V: TRBV7-9
J: TRBJ2-1
CDR3: CASSAQVISYNEQFF
DNA: TGTGCCAGCAGCGCACAGGTGATCTCCTACAATGAGCAGTTCTTC

size: NA
D: NA
V: TRBV4-3
J: TRBJ1-6
CDR3: CASSPKLDSGSPLHF
DNA: TGCGCCAGCAGCCCCAAACTGGACAGCGGTTCACCCCTCCACTTT

size: many
D: NA
V: TRBV5-1
J: TRBJ1-2
CDR3: CASSLEPQGGGYGYTF
DNA: TGCGCCAGCAGCTTGGAACCCCAAGGAGGGGGCTATGGCTACACCTTC

size: few
D: NA
V: TRBV6-2/TRBV6-3
J: TRBJ1-5
CDR3: CASSATGLSNQPQHF
DNA: TGTGCCAGCAGCGCAACGGGTCTTAGCAATCAGCCCCAGCATTTT

size: few
D: NA
V: TRBV7-3
J: TRBJ2-1
CDR3: CASSLVAVQYNEQFF
DNA: TGTGCCAGCAGCTTAGTAGCGGTCCAATACAATGAGCAGTTCTTC

size: NA
D: NA
V: TRBV7-2
J: TRBJ1-1
CDR3: CASSLFSGRETEAFF
DNA: TGTGCCAGCAGCTTATTTTCAGGGAGGGAGACTGAAGCTTTCTTT

size: NA
D: NA
V: TRBV30
J: TRBJ2-1
CDR3: CAWSLIDNEQFF
DNA: TGTGCCTGGAGTCTGATCGACAATGAGCAGTTCTTC

size: NA
D: NA
V: TRBV15
J: TRBJ1-4
CDR3: CATKLGRPINEKLFF
DNA: TGTGCCACCAAATTAGGACGGCCGATAAATGAAAAACTGTTTTTT

size: NA
D: NA
V: TRBV19
J: TRBJ2-1
CDR3: CASSMGDEQFF
DNA: TGTGCCAGTAGTATGGGGGATGAGCAGTTCTTC

size: many
D: TRBD2
V: TRBV6-2/TRBV6-3
J: TRBJ2-2
CDR3: CASSYSQREGQTGELFF
DNA: TGTGCCAGCAGTTACTCGCAGCGGGAGGGCCAAACCGGGGAGCTGTTTTTT

size: many
D: NA
V: TRBV24-1
J: TRBJ2-1
CDR3: CATREGDRYNEQFF
DNA: TGTGCCACCAGGGAAGGAGACAGGTACAATGAGCAGTTCTTC

size: few
D: TRBD2
V: TRBV29-1
J: TRBJ2-3
CDR3: CSVWGGGVKGDTQYF
DNA: TGCAGCGTTTGGGGGGGAGGTGTGAAGGGAGATACGCAGTATTTT

size: NA
D: TRBD2
V: TRBV12-3/TRBV12-4
J: TRBJ2-3
CDR3: CASSSPGLAGGKGTQYF
DNA: TGTGCCAGCAGTTCGCCGGGACTAGCGGGAGGAAAGGGTACGCAGTATTTT

size: NA
D: NA
V: TRBV5-5
J: TRBJ2-2
CDR3: CASSPGLLGELFF
DNA: TGTGCCAGCAGCCCTGGGCTCCTCGGGGAGCTGTTTTTT

size: NA
D: NA
V: TRBV4-3
J: TRBJ2-7
CDR3: CASSQGKQRDYEQYF
DNA: TGCGCCAGCAGCCAAGGTAAACAAAGGGACTACGAGCAGTACTTC

size: NA
D: NA
V: TRBV7-9
J: TRBJ2-3
CDR3: CASSARGSPDTQYF
DNA: TGTGCCAGCAGCGCCCGGGGGAGCCCAGATACGCAGTATTTT

size: few
D: NA
V: TRBV12-3/TRBV12-4
J: TRBJ1-1
CDR3: CASRLSTGKNTEAFF
DNA: TGTGCCAGCAGGCTTTCAACAGGGAAGAACACTGAAGCTTTCTTT

size: NA
D: NA
V: TRBV20-1
J: TRBJ2-7
CDR3: CSAKVGHYEQYF
DNA: TGCAGTGCTAAGGTCGGCCACTACGAGCAGTACTTC

size: NA
D: NA
V: TRBV4-3
J: TRBJ2-7
CDR3: CASSPGPVSYEQYF
DNA: TGCGCCAGCAGCCCGGGACCGGTTTCCTACGAGCAGTACTTC

size: few
D: NA
V: TRBV20-1
J: TRBJ2-1
CDR3: CSARIPLEGDEQFF
DNA: TGCAGTGCTAGAATCCCCCTCGAAGGGGATGAGCAGTTCTTC

size: many
D: NA
V: TRBV10-3
J: TRBJ1-2
CDR3: CAISESPYGYTF
DNA: TGTGCCATCAGTGAAAGTCCTTATGGCTACACCTTC

size: NA
D: NA
V: TRBV9
J: TRBJ2-7
CDR3: CASSVGSGTEQYF
DNA: TGTGCCAGCAGCGTAGGCTCGGGAACCGAGCAGTACTTC